This T cell receptor beta chain is from a study of blood T cells in healthy people across ages. Across the whole study: With template switching, about one barcoded beta molecule was captured per two T cells.

Study outcomes and limitations: Researchers deemed the diversity estimates from one million T cells underestimates. Expanded clonotype shifts may have been confounded, as the donors had an unknown CMV status.

A J-beta primer mix and a sample-barcoded 5' primer were used in a second PCR of about 7 to 12 cycles. TCRdb ran MiXCR on the 5' RACE reads and lists one entry per CDR3 protein. The sample carries about 800,000 distinct CDR3 sequences, about half recorded once. Of note for this clonotype: The antigen is not known.

Germline V lookup: CDR1 MNHEY, CDR2 SVGEGT. V was trimmed by 6 bases and J by 2 bases, leaving 14 bases between them. The CDR3 length is 15 residues. Each sample yielded at least 6 million isolated PBMCs. This clonotype was sampled from an elderly man in good health. Sequences were obtained from blood. V usage is TRBV6-2 or TRBV6-3 and J usage is TRBJ2-1; the D is unclear. CDR3: CASSSFLTPYNEQFF. The CDR3 coding sequence is TGTGCCAGCAGCTCCTTTTTGACCCCCTACAATGAGCAGTTCTTC.